This T cell receptor (beta chain) is drawn from a study of identical twins. Study findings and constraints: Twin pairs' shared out-of-frame alpha sequences were enriched in low generation probability. Surplus twin overlap in beta out-of-frame sequences was less pronounced.

A universal primer site came from template switching; cDNA carried unique molecular identifiers. TCRdb called the 5' RACE reads again in MiXCR, with one record for every CDR3 protein. The data contain hundreds of thousands of distinct CDR3 sequences, approximately 13% of them singletons. Germline V CDR1 and CDR2: DFQATT, SNEGSKA (reference sequence). This CDR3 spans 15 amino acids. Trimming removed 4 bases at V and 0 bases at J, with 15 bases between. Of note for this clonotype: Its antigen is not known.

The sample was also reused in another study, on yellow fever vaccine responses in identical twins. That work contributes: Reportedly, the T cell response mounted by twins to vaccine seemed partly convergent, partly personalized.

Sequencing was done on a sample of PBMCs. The clonotype originates from a woman aged 18-29 years in good health. The chain carries TRBV20-1 and TRBJ1-1; no clear D gene. The CDR3 sequence: CSATSTAGMNTEAFF. Here the CDR3 DNA reads TGCAGTGCTACCAGTACGGCGGGAATGAACACTGAAGCTTTCTTT.